This paragraph covers one TCR beta chain sequence. Assay: immunoSEQ multiplex PCR; the TCRdb copy retains only in-frame clones and omits some. The sample has about 220,000 clones; over 75% are singletons. Followed over time, Seattle patients had been enrolled while infection was active. There are 16 residues in the CDR3. CDR1 and CDR2 from the germline V gene are SGHTA and FQGNSA. V lost 2 bases and J lost 0, with 13 bases in between. This entry is derived from a study of blood T cell repertoires in COVID-19. Study in general: PBMCs, B-cell-depleted T cells, or T cells were the source of the cDNA or gDNA that made up the material.

The sequence was obtained from an older woman with COVID-19, enrolled during active disease. The V gene is TRBV7-2, the J gene TRBJ1-2; D is unclear. Specimen: peripheral blood. CDR3 DNA: TGTGCCAGCAGCTTACCCCCGTGGCAATCTAACTATGGCTACACCTTC. Translated: CASSLPPWQSNYGYTF.